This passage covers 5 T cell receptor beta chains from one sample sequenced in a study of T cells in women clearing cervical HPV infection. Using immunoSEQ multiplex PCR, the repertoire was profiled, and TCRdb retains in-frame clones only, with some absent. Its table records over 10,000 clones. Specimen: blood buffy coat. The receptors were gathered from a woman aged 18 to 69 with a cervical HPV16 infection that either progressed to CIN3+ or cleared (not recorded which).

This chain's CDR3 is CASTPSLAGHYAQYF. The CDR3 DNA, read in part, is TGTGCCAGCACCCCGAGTCTAGCGGGACACTATGCG. This rearrangement joins TRBV2 to TRBJ2-3; 9 nucleotides line up with TRBD2. Coverage ceases 3 residues before the CDR3 finishes, and the germline J gene fills in the end. The germline gives CDR1 SNHLY, CDR2 FYNNEI. The CDR3 is 15 amino acids.

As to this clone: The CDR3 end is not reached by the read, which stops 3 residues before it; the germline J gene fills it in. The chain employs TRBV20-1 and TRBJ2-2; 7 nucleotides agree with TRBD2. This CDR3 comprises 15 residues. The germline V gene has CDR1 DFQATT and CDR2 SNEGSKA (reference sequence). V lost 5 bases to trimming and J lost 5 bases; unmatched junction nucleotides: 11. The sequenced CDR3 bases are TGCAGTGCTCCAGCACGCGGGGGACGGACCGGGGAG. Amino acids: CSAPARGGRTGE. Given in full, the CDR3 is CSAPARGGRTGELFF.

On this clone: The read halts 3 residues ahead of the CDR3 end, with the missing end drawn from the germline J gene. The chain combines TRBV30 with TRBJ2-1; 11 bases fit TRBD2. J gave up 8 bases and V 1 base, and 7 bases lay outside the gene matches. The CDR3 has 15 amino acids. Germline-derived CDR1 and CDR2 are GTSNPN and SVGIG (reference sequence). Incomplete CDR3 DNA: TGTGCCTGGAGTGCCCGACTAGCGGGGAAGGATGAG. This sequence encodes CAWSARLAGKDE. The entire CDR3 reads CAWSARLAGKDEQFF. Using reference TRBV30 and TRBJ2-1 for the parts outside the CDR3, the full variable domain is SQTIHQWPATLVQPVGSPLSLECTVEGTSNPNLYWYRQAAGRGLQLLFYSVGIGQISSEVPQNLSASRPQDRQFILSSKKLLLSDSGFYLCAWSARLAGKDEQFFGPGTRLTVL.

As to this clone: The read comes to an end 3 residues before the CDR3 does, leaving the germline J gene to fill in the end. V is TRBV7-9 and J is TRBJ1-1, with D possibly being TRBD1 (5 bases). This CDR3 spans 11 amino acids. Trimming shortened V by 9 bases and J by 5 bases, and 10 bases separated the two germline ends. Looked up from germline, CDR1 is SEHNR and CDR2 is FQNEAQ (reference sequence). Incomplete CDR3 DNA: TGTGCCAGTCTAGGGGAGACTGAA. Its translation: CASLGETE. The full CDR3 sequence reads CASLGETEAFF.

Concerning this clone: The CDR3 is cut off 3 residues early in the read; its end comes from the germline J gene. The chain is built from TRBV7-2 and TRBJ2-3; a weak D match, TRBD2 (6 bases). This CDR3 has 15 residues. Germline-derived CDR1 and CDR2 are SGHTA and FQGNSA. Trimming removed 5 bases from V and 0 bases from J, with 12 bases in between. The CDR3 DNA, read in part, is TGTGCCAGCAGCGTCCAAGCGGGCAGCACAGATACG. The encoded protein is CASSVQAGSTDT. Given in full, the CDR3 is CASSVQAGSTDTQYF.